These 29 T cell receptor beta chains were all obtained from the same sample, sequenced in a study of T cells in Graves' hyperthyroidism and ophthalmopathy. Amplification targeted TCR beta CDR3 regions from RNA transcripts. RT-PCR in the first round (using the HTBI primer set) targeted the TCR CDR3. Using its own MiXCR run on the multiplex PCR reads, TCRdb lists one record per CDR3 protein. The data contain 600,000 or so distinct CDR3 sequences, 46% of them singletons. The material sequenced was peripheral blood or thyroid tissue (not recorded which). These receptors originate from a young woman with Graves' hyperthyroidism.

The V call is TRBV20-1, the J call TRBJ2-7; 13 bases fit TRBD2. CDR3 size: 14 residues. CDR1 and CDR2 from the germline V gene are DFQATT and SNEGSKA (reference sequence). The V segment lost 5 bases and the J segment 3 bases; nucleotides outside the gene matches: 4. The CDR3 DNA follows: TGCAGTGCTGAGGGACTAGCGGGGTTCTACGAGCAGTACTTC. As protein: CSAEGLAGFYEQYF.

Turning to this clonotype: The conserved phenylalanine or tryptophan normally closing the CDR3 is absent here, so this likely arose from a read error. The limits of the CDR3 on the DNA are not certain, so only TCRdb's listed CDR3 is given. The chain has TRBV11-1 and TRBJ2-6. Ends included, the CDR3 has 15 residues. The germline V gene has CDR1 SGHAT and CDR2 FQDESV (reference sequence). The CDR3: CASSLAGSGANVLVL.

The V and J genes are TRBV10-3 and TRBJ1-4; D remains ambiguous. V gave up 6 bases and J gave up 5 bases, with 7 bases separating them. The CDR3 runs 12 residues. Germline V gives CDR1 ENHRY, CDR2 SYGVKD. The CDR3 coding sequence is TGTGCCATCAGACGGGAGAATGAAAAACTGTTTTTT. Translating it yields CAIRRENEKLFF.

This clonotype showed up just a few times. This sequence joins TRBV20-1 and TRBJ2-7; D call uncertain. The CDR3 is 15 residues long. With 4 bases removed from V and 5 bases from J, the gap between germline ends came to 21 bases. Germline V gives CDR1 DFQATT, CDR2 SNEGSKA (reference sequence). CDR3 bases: TGCAGTGCTACTACGCTAAAAGCGCGAGTACACGAGCAGTACTTC. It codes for CSATTLKARVHEQYF.

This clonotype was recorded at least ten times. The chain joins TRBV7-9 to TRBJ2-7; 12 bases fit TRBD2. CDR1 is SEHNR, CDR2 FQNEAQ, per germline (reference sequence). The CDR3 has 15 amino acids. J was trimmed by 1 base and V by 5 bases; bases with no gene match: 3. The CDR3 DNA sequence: TGTGCCAGCAGCGACGGGACTAGCGGGTCCTACGAGCAGTACTTC. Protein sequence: CASSDGTSGSYEQYF.

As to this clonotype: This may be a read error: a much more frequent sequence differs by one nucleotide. CDR3 DNA: TGTGCCGGCAGCTTAGGAAGTAATGAAAAACTGTTTTTT. It is translated as CAGSLGSNEKLFF. The chain couples TRBV7-6 to TRBJ1-4; D remains unclear. This CDR3 region has 13 residues. The germline CDR1 and CDR2 sequences are SGHVS and FNYEAQ.

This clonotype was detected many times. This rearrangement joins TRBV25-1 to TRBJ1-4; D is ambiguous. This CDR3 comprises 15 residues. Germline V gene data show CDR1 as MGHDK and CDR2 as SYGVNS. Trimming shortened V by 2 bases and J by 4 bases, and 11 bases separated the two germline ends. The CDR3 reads CASSEPTTINEKLFF. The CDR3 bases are TGTGCCAGCAGTGAACCCACGACCATTAATGAAAAACTGTTTTTT. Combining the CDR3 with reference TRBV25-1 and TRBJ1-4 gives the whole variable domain EADIYQTPRYLVIGTGKKITLECSQTMGHDKMYWYQQDPGMELHLIHYSYGVNSTEKGDLSSESTVSRIRTEHFPLTLESARPSHTSQYLCASSEPTTINEKLFFGSGTQLSVL.

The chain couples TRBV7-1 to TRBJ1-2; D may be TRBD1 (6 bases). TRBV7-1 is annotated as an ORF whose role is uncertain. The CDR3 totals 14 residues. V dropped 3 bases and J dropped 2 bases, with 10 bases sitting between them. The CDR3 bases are TGTGCCAGCAGCTCGCAGGGGCAAAACTATGGCTACACCTTC. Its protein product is CASSSQGQNYGYTF.

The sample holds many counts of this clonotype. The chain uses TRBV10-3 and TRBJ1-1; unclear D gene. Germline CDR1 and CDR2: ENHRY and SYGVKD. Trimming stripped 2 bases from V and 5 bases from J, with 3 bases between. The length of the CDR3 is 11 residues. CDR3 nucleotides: TGTGCCATCAGTGAGGGTACTGAAGCTTTCTTT. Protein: CAISEGTEAFF.

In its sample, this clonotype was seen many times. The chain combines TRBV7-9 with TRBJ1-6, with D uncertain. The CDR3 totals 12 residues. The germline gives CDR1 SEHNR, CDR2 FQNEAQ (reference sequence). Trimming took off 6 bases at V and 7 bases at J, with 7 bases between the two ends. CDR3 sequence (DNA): TGTGCCAGCAGTTTAATCAATTCACCCCTCCACTTT. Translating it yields CASSLINSPLHF. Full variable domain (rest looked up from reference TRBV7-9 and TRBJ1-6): DTGVSQNPRHKITKRGQNVTFRCDPISEHNRLYWYRQTLGQGPEFLTYFQNEAQLEKSRLLSDRFSAERPKGSFSTLEIQRTEQGDSAMYLCASSLINSPLHFGNGTRLTVT.

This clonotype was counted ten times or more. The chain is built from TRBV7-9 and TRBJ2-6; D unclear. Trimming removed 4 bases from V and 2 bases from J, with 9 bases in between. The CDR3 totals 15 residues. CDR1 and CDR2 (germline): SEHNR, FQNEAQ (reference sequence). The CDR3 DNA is TGTGCCAGCAGCTGGGCCCCGGCTGGGGCCAACGTCCTGACTTTC. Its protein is CASSWAPAGANVLTF.

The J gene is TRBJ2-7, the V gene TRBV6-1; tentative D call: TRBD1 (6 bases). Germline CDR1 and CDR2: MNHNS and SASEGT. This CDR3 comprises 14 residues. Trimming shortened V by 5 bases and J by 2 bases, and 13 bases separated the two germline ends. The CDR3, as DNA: TGTGCCAGCAGTTACCGGGACAACCCCTACGAGCAGTACTTC. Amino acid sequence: CASSYRDNPYEQYF.

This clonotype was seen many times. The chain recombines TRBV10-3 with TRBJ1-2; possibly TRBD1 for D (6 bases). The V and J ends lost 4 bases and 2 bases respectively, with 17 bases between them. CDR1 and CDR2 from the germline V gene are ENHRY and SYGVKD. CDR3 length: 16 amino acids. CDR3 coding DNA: TGTGCCATCAGTGTTGTAACAGGGTTACGCAACTATGGCTACACCTTC. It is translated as CAISVVTGLRNYGYTF.

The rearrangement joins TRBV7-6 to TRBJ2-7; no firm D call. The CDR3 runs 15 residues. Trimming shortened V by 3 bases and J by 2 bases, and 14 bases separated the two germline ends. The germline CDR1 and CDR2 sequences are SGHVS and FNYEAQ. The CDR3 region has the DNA TGTGCCAGCAGCTTGTTAGGCAGAGTTGCCTACGAGCAGTACTTC. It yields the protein CASSLLGRVAYEQYF.

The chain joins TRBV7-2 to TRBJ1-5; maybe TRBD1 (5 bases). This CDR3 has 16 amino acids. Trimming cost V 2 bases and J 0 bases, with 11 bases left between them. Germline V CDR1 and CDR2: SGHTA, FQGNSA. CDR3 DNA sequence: TGTGCCAGCAGCTTAAGGGGAACAACTAGCAATCAGCCCCAGCATTTT. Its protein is CASSLRGTTSNQPQHF. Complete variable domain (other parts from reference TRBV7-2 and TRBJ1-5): GAGVSQSPSNKVTEKGKDVELRCDPISGHTALYWYRQSLGQGLEFLIYFQGNSAPDKSGLPSDRFSAERTGGSVSTLTIQRTQQEDSAVYLCASSLRGTTSNQPQHFGDGTRLSIL.

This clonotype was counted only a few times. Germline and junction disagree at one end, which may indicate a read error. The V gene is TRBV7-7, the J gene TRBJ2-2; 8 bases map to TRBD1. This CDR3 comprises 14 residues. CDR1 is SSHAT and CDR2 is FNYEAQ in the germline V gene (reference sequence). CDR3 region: CASRVATGAGELFF. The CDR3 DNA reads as TGTGCTAGCAGAGTAGCGACAGGGGCCGGGGAGCTGTTTTTT.

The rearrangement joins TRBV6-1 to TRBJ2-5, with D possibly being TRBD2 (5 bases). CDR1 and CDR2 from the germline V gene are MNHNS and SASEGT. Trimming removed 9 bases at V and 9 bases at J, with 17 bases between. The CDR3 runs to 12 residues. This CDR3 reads CARRVFNQPQYF. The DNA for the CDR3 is TGTGCCAGGCGGGTCTTCAATCAGCCCCAGTACTTC.

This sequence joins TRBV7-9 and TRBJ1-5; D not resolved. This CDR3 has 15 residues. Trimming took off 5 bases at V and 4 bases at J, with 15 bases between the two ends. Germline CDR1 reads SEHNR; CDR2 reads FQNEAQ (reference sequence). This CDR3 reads CASSQGDPSNQPQHF. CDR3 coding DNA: TGTGCCAGCAGCCAAGGAGATCCGAGTAATCAGCCCCAGCATTTT.

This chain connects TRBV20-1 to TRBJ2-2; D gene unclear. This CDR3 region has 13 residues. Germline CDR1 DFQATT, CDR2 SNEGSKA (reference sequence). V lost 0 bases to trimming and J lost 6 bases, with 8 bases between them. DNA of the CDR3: TGCAGTGCTAGAGAGGGCGGTGCCGGGGAGCTGTTTTTT. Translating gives CSAREGGAGELFF.

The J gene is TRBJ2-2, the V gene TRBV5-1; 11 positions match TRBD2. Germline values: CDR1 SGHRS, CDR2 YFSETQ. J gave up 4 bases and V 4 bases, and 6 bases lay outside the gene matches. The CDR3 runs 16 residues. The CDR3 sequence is CASSLLAGGATGELFF. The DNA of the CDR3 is TGCGCCAGCAGCCTGTTAGCGGGAGGGGCCACCGGGGAGCTGTTTTTT.

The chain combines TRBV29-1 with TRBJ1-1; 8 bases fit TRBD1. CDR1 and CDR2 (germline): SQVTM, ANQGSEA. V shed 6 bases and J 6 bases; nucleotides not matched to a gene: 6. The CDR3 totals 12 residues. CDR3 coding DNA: TGCAGCGTCGCGACAGGGGCGTCTGAAGCTTTCTTT. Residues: CSVATGASEAFF.

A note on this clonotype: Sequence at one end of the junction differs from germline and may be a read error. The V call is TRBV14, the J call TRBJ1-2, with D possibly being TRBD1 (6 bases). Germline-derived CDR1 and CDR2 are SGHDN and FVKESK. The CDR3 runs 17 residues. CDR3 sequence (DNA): TGTGCCAGCAGCCAAGTAGGGCCCCGGGACATTAACTATGGCTGCACCTTC. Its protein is CASSQVGPRDINYGCTF.

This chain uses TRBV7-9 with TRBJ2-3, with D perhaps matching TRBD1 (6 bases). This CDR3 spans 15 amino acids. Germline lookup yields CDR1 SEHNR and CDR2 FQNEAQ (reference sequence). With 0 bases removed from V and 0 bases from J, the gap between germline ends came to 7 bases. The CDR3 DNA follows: TGTGCCAGCAGCTTAGCGGACAGCAGCACAGATACGCAGTATTTT. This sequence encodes CASSLADSSTDTQYF.

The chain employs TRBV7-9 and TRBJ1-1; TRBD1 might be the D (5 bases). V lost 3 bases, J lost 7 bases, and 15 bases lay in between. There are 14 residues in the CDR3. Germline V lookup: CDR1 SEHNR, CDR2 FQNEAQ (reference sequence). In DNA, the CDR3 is TGTGCCAGCAGCTTGGAGGCGGGGGGGGGTGAAGCTTTCTTT. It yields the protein CASSLEAGGGEAFF.

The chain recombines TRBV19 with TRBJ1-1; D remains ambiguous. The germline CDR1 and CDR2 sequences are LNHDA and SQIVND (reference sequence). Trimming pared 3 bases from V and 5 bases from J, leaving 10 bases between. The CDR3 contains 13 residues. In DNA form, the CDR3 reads TGTGCCAGTAGTATGGGCATGGGGACTGAAGCTTTCTTT. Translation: CASSMGMGTEAFF.

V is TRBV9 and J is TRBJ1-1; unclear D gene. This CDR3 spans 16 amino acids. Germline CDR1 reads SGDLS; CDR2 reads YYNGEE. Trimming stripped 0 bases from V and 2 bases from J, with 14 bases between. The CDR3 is CASSVVGKGPNTEAFF. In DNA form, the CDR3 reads TGTGCCAGCAGCGTAGTTGGGAAGGGTCCCAACACTGAAGCTTTCTTT.

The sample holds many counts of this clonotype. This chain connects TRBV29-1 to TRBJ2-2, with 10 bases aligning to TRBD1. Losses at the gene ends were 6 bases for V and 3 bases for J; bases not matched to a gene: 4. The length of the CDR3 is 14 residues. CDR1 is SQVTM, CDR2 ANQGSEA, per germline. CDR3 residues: CSVSGTGDTGELFF. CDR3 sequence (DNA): TGCAGCGTCTCCGGGACAGGGGACACCGGGGAGCTGTTTTTT.

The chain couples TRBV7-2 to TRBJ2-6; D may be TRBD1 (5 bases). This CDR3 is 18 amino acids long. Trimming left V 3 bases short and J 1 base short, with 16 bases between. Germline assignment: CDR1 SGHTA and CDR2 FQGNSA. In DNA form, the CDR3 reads TGTGCCAGCAGCTTGGCCAAGGGGCTAAGTTCTGGGGCCAACGTCCTGACTTTC. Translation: CASSLAKGLSSGANVLTF.

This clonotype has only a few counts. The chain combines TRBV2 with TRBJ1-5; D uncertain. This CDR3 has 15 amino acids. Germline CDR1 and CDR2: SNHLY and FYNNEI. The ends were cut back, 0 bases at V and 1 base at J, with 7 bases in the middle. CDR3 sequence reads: CASSEAIRSNQPQHF. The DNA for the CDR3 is TGTGCCAGCAGTGAAGCAATAAGGAGCAATCAGCCCCAGCATTTT.